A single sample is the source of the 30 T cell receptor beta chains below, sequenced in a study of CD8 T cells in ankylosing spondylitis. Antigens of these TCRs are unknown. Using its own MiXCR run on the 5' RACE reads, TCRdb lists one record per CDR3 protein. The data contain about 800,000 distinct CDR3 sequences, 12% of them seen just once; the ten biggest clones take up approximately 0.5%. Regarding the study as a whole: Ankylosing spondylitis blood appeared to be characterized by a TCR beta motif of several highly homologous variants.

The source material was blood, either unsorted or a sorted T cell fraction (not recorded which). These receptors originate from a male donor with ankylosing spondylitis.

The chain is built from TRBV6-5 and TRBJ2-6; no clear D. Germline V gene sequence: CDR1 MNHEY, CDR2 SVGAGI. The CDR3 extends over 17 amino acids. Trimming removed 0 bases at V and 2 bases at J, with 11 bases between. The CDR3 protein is CASSYSLSRPGANVLTF. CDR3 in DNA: TGTGCCAGCAGTTACTCCCTTAGTCGGCCTGGGGCCAACGTCCTGACTTTC.

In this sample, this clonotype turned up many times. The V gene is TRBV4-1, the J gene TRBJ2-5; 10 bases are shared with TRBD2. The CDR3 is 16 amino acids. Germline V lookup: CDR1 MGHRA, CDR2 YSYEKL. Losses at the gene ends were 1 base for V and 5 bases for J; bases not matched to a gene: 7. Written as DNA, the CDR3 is TGCGCCAGCAGCCAAGTTAAGCGGGAGGGCCGGGAGACCCAGTACTTC. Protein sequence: CASSQVKREGRETQYF.

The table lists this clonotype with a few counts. CDR3 in DNA: TGCAGCGGGTCAGGGGGTTCGGAAAAACTGTTTTTT. Its protein product is CSGSGGSEKLFF. V and J are TRBV29-1 and TRBJ1-4, with 7 bases identical to TRBD1. The CDR3 totals 12 residues. Germline lookup yields CDR1 SQVTM and CDR2 ANQGSEA. Unmatched junction bases numbered 7, after V lost 7 bases and J lost 8 bases.

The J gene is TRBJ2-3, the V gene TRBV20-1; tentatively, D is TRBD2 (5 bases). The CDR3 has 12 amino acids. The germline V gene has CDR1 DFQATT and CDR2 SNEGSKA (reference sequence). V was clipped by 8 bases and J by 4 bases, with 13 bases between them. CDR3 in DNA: TGCAGTTCATCCCGGGGAGCAGATACGCAGTATTTT. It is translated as CSSSRGADTQYF.

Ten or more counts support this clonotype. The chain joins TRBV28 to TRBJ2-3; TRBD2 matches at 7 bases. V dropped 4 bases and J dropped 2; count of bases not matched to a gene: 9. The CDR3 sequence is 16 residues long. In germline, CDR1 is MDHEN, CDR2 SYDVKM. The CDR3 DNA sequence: TGTGCCAGCAGTTCCCCAGCTAGCGGCTCCACAGATACGCAGTATTTT. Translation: CASSSPASGSTDTQYF.

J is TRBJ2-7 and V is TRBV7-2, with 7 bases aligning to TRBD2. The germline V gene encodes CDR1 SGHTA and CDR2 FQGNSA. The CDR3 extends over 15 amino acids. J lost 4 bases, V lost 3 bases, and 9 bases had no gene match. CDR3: CASSLSGMGSYEQYF. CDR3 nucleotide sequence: TGTGCCAGCAGCTTGAGCGGGATGGGCTCTTACGAGCAGTACTTC. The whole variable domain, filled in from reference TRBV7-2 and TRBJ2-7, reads GAGVSQSPSNKVTEKGKDVELRCDPISGHTALYWYRQSLGQGLEFLIYFQGNSAPDKSGLPSDRFSAERTGGSVSTLTIQRTQQEDSAVYLCASSLSGMGSYEQYFGPGTRLTVT.

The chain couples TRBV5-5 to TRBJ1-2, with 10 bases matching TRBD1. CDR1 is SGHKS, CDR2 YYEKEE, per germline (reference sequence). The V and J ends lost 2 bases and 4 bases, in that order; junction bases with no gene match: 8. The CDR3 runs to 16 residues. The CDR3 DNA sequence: TGTGCCAGCAGCTTCCGGGACAGGGGAGGAAGCTATGGCTACACCTTC. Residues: CASSFRDRGGSYGYTF. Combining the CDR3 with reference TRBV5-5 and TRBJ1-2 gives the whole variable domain DAGVTQSPTHLIKTRGQQVTLRCSPISGHKSVSWYQQVLGQGPQFIFQYYEKEERGRGNFPDRFSARQFPNYSSELNVNALLLGDSALYLCASSFRDRGGSYGYTFGSGTRLTVV.

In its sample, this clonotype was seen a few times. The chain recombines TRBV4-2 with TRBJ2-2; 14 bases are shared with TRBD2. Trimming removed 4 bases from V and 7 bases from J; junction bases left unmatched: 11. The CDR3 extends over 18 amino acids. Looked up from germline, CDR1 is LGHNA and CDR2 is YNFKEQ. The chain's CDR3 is CASSLGGLAGGSVGELFF. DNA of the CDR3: TGTGCCAGCAGCCTCGGTGGACTAGCGGGAGGATCGGTCGGGGAGCTGTTTTTT.

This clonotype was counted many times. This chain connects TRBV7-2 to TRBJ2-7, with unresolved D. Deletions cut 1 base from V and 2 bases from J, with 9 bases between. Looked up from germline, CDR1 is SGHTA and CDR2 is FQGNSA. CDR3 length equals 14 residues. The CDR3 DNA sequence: TGTGCCAGCAGCTTAGAAGGTCTTCCCTACGAGCAGTACTTC. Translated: CASSLEGLPYEQYF.

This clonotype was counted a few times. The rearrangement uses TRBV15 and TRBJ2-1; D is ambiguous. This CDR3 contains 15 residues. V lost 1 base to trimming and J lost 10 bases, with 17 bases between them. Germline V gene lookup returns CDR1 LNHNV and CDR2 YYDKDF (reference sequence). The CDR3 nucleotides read TGTGCCACCAGCAGAGGAATGAGGCCTCCTCCGGAGCAGTTCTTC. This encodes CATSRGMRPPPEQFF. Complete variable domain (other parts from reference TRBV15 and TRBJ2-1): DAMVIQNPRYQVTQFGKPVTLSCSQTLNHNVMYWYQQKSSQAPKLLFHYYDKDFNNEADTPDNFQSRRPNTSFCFLDIRSPGLGDTAMYLCATSRGMRPPPEQFFGPGTRLTVL.

The CDR3 region is CASSSGEQYF. The CDR3 coding sequence is TGTGCCAGCAGTTCAGGCGAGCAGTACTTC. V usage is TRBV6-6 and J usage is TRBJ2-7; D not resolved. Per germline, CDR1 MNHNY and CDR2 SVGAGI (reference sequence). The CDR3 spans 10 residues. The V gene lost 4 bases and the J gene lost 6 bases, with 4 bases spanning the gap.

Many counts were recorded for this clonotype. As DNA, the CDR3 is TGCGCCAGCAGCTTAACGACAGTCCCGTCGGCAGATACGCAGTATTTT. It is translated as CASSLTTVPSADTQYF. The chain joins TRBV5-1 to TRBJ2-3; D is perhaps TRBD1 (5 bases). This CDR3 is built from 16 residues. V lost 2 bases and J lost 4, with 17 bases in between. The germline V gene encodes CDR1 SGHRS and CDR2 YFSETQ.

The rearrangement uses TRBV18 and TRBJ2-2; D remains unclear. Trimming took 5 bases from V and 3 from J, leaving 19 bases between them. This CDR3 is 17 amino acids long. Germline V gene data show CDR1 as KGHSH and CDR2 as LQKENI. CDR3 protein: CASSGPQNTADTGELFF. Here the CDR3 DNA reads TGTGCCAGCTCAGGGCCTCAAAACACGGCGGACACCGGGGAGCTGTTTTTT.

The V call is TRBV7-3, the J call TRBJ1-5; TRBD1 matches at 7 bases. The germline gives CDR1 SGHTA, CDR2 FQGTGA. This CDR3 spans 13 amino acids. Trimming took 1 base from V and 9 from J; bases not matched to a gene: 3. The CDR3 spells CASSLRQGGPQHF. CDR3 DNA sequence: TGTGCCAGCAGCTTAAGACAGGGAGGGCCCCAGCATTTT.

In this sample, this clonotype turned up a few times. CDR3 nucleotides: TGTGCCAGCAGCCCCCCGACTTCTCTAGAGACCCAGTACTTC. It yields the protein CASSPPTSLETQYF. The V gene is TRBV7-9, the J gene TRBJ2-5; D uncertain. Looked up from germline, CDR1 is SEHNR and CDR2 is FQNEAQ (reference sequence). Trimming pared 5 bases from V and 4 bases from J, leaving 14 bases between. This CDR3 comprises 14 residues.

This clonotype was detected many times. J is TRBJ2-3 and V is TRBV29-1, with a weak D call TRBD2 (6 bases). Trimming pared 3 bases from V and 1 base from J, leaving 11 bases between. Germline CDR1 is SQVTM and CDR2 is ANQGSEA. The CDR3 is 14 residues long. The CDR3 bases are TGCAGCGTTGATGGTAGCGGACGCACAGATACGCAGTATTTT. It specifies CSVDGSGRTDTQYF.

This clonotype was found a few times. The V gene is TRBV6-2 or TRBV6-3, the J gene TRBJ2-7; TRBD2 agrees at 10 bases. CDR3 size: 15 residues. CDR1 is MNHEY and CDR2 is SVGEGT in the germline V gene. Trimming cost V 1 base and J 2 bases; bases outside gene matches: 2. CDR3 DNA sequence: TGTGCCAGCAGTTACTTTAGCGGGGGGACCTACGAGCAGTACTTC. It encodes CASSYFSGGTYEQYF.

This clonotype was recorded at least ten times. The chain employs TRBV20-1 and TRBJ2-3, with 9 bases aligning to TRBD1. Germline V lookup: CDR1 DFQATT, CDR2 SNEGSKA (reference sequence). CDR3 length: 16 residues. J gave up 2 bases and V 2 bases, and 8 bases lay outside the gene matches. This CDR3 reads CSARNQQGATTDTQYF. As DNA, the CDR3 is TGCAGTGCTAGAAACCAACAGGGGGCCACCACAGATACGCAGTATTTT.

CDR3 DNA: TGCAGTGCTAGTCCGGTGGATACGCAGTATTTT. It is translated as CSASPVDTQYF. This rearrangement joins TRBV20-1 to TRBJ2-3; D is unresolved. Germline CDR1 DFQATT, CDR2 SNEGSKA (reference sequence). The ends were cut back, 3 bases at V and 6 bases at J, with 7 bases in the middle. The CDR3 spans 11 residues.

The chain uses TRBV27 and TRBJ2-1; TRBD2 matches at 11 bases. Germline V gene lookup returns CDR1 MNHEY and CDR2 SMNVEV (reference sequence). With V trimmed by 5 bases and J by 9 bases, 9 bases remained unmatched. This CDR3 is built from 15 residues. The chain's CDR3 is CASSPIAGGPGEQFF. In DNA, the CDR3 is TGTGCCAGCAGTCCTATAGCGGGAGGGCCCGGTGAGCAGTTCTTC.

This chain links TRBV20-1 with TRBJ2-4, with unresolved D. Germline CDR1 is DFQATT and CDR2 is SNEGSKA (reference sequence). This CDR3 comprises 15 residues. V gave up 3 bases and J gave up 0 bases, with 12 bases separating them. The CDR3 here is CSASNPGQAKNIQYF. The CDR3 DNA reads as TGCAGTGCTAGTAACCCAGGCCAAGCCAAAAACATTCAGTACTTC.

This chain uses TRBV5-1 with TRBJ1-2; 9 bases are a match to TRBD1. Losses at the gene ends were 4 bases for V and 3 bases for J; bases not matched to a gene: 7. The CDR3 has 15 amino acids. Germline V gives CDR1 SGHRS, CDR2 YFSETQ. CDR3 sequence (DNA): TGCGCCAGCAGCCGGGGGACAGGGCTTGACTATGGCTACACCTTC. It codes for CASSRGTGLDYGYTF.

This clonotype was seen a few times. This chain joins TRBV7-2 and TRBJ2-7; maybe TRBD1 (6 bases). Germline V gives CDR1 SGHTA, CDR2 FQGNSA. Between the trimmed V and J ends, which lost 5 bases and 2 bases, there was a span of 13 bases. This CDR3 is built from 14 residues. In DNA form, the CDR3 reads TGTGCCAGCAGCCCGTGGGACACAACCTACGAGCAGTACTTC. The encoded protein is CASSPWDTTYEQYF.

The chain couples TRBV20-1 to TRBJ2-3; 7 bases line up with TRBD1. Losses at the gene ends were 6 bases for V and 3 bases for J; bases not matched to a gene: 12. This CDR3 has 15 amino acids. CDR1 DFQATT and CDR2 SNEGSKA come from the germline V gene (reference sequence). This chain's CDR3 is CSALRTGNPTDTQYF. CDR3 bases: TGCAGTGCCCTACGGACAGGAAACCCGACAGATACGCAGTATTTT.

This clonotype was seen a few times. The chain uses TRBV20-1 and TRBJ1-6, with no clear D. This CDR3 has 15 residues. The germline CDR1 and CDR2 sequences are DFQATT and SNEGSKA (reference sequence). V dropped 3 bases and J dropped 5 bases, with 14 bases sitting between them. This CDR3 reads CSARAGQLNNSPLHF. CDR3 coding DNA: TGCAGTGCTAGGGCAGGCCAGCTCAATAATTCACCCCTCCACTTT.

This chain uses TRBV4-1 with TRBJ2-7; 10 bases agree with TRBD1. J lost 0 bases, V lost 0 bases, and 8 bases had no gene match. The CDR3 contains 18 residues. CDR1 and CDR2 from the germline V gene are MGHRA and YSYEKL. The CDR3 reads CASSQDLGQGITSYEQYF. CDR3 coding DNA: TGCGCCAGCAGCCAAGACCTGGGACAGGGGATCACCTCCTACGAGCAGTACTTC.

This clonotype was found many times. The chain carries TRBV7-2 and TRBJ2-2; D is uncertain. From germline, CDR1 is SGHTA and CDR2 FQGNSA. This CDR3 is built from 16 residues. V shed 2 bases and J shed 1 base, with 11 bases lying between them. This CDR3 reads CASSLSGALNTGELFF. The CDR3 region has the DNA TGTGCCAGCAGCTTATCTGGCGCGCTGAACACCGGGGAGCTGTTTTTT.

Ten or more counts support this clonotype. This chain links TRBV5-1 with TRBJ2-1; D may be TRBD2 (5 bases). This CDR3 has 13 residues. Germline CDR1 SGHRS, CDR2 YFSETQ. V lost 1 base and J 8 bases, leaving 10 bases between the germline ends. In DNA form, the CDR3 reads TGCGCCAGCAGCTTGTTCAGGCGGGATGAGCAGTTCTTC. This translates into CASSLFRRDEQFF.

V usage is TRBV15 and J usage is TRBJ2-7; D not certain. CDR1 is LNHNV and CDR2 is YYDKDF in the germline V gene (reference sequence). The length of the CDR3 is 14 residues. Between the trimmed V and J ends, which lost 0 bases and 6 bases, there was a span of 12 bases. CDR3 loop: CATSRDRTPSEQYF. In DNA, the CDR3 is TGTGCCACCAGCAGAGATCGAACCCCGAGCGAGCAGTACTTC.

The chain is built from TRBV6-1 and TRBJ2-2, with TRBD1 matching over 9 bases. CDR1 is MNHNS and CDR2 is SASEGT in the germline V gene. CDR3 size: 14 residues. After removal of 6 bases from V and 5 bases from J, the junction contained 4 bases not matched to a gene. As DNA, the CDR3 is TGTGCCAGCAGACGGGACAGGGTGACCGGGGAGCTGTTTTTT. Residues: CASRRDRVTGELFF.